This TCR beta chain was profiled in a study of blood T cell repertoires in COVID-19 (dated by TCRdb to 2020 to 2021). Background on the whole study: Samples covering the acute and convalescent phases of COVID-19 were provided by collaborators in the United States, Italy and Spain. Deeply sampled blood TCRbeta repertoires from subjects exposed to, actively infected with, or recovered from COVID-19 were included in the dataset. HLA class I and class II types, where available, came from metadata supplied by the sample provider rather than from assay-based typing. The samples were drawn from two sources: the first 160 participants of the ongoing ImmuneRACE study, and approximately 1,300 subjects contributed by 6 global collaborators. The sample metadata nearly always contained a de-identified subject ID, COVID-19 status, age in years and sex. The repertoires were made available in a free public database intended to serve as a resource for research on the immune response to SARS-CoV-2. The material from the prospective study consisted of cDNA or gDNA derived from T cells, B-cell-depleted T cells, or PBMCs.

Worth noting for this clone: No cognate antigen has been identified for it. No base qualities exist here, and no much larger clone lies one base off it.

General conclusions and limits of the study: Clinical and demographic metadata were provided uncurated, with the amount varying by source and participant.

The immunoSEQ Assay, a bias-controlled multiplex PCR, was used to amplify TCRbeta CDR3 regions from genomic DNA. The study's own analysis went as follows. The number of nucleated cells in each sample was estimated from the amplification of reference gene primers within the assay. Sequence reads were collapsed and filtered to measure the absolute abundance of every unique TCRbeta CDR3 rearrangement. Productive Simpson clonality was computed per sample as the square root of Simpson's diversity index over productive rearrangements. Drawn from immuneACCESS, this table holds only the in-frame rearrangements with V and J called that TCRdb kept. Clones are partly lost; checked studies trace under half to an unresolved V gene and leave the rest unexplained. That table supplies the V and J calls and clone size; D and trimming were determined from the DNA. This sample gives some 100,000 clones in total; around nine tenths of them show up just once. The ten largest clones represent around 4.5% of the sample.

The collaborating institutions used their own protocols to collect whole blood in K2EDTA tubes. For TCRbeta analysis, collaborators shipped samples as frozen whole blood, isolated PBMCs, or DNA extracted from either of those sample types. The germline V and J ends show losses of 5 bases and 4 bases respectively, and no gene match explains 8 bases of the junction. The CDR3 has 15 amino acids, counting the end cysteine and phenylalanine. The sequence is cut down to CDR3 DNA, 45 bases in frame from base 1. In the germline V gene, CDR1 corresponds to MDHEN and CDR2 to SYDVKM. The sample comprised peripheral blood. This receptor was obtained from a woman aged 80 or over with active COVID-19. The chain employs TRBV28 and TRBJ2-5, with 9 bases in between that match TRBD2. The DNA is as follows: TGTGCCAGCAGTGTCTCTAGCGGGAACACAGAGACCCAGTACTTC. Its coded protein is CASSVSSGNTETQYF. Here the CDR3 is joined to the reference TRBV28 and TRBJ2-5 genes, and the full variable domain is: DVKVTQSSRYLVKRTGEKVFLECVQDMDHENMFWYRQDPGLGLRLIYFSYDVKMKEKGDIPEGYSVSREKKERFSLILESASTNQTSMYLCASSVSSGNTETQYFGPGTRLLVL.